This passage covers 5 T cell receptor beta chains from one sample sequenced in a study of T cells in Graves' hyperthyroidism and ophthalmopathy. Using RNA transcripts as the source, TCR beta CDR3 regions were amplified. TCR CDR3 regions were first amplified by RT-PCR with HTBI primers. TCRdb independently ran MiXCR on the multiplex PCR reads; one entry per CDR3 protein. The top ten hold 28% of the sample, which has 200,000 to 250,000 distinct CDR3 sequences, about 16% seen once. The specimen sequenced was blood. These receptor sequences come from a woman aged 18-35 years with Graves' ophthalmopathy.

This clonotype appeared a few times. The V gene is TRBV5-5, the J gene TRBJ2-2; TRBD1 agrees at 11 bases. The CDR3 covers 16 residues. V lost 4 bases and J lost 6; bases outside the gene matches: 8. Looked up from germline, CDR1 is SGHKS and CDR2 is YYEKEE (reference sequence). The CDR3 reads CASSVGQGVSAGELFF. The CDR3 DNA reads as TGTGCCAGCAGCGTGGGACAGGGGGTGTCCGCCGGGGAGCTGTTTTTT.

A remark on this clonotype: No DNA is shown, since the ends of the CDR3 on it are uncertain; the CDR3 is the one TCRdb lists. The rearrangement uses TRBV28 and TRBJ2-2; the table names TRBD1, a call not compared with the DNA. From its first to its last residue, the CDR3 has 16 amino acids. Germline V gene lookup returns CDR1 MDHEN and CDR2 SYDVKM. Here the CDR3 reads CASSSLGTGWPGSCFF.

In its sample, this clonotype was seen many times. The chain carries TRBV12-3 or TRBV12-4 and TRBJ1-1, with D unclear. Trimming shortened V by 4 bases and J by 4 bases, and 4 bases separated the two germline ends. This CDR3 contains 11 residues. The CDR3 loop is CASSWGTEAFF. CDR3 sequence (DNA): TGTGCCAGCAGTTGGGGCACTGAAGCTTTCTTT.

This clonotype appeared many times. The chain recombines TRBV6-1 with TRBJ1-3; TRBD1 is a possible D gene (5 bases). Germline V gene sequence: CDR1 MNHNS, CDR2 SASEGT. The CDR3 spans 17 residues. Trimming removed 5 bases from V and 0 bases from J, with 17 bases in between. The DNA of the CDR3 is TGTGCCAGCAGTCCTCGGACACAGTTTATCTCTGGAAACACCATATATTTT. It is translated as CASSPRTQFISGNTIYF.

This clonotype was seen repeatedly, ten times or more. V gene TRBV2 combines with J gene TRBJ1-5; maybe TRBD1 (5 bases). Per the germline V gene, CDR1 is SNHLY and CDR2 is FYNNEI. This CDR3 contains 17 residues. V was shortened by 0 bases and J by 1 base, with 13 bases between the two germline ends. CDR3 coding DNA: TGTGCCAGCAGTGAAGCGGGGCGCAGGGTGAGCAATCAGCCCCAGCATTTT. It encodes CASSEAGRRVSNQPQHF. The whole variable domain, filled in from reference TRBV2 and TRBJ1-5, reads EPEVTQTPSHQVTQMGQEVILRCVPISNHLYFYWYRQILGQKVEFLVSFYNNEISEKSEIFDDQFSVERPDGSNFTLKIRSTKLEDSAMYFCASSEAGRRVSNQPQHFGDGTRLSIL.